The clone carrying this TCR beta chain was detected many times. The antigen is undetermined. Patients were excluded for uncontrolled infection, other autoimmune disease, pregnancy or lactation. Deletions cut 2 bases from V and 0 bases from J, with 25 bases between. Germline V gives CDR1 GTSNPN, CDR2 SVGIG (reference sequence). The CDR3 is 19 residues long. This sample is drawn from a study of T cells in Graves' hyperthyroidism and ophthalmopathy. General observations from the study: A model of 13 V-J features distinguished ophthalmopathy from stable hyperthyroidism. The model foresaw ophthalmopathy a median 6.5 months prior to onset.

The TCR beta CDR3 regions underwent amplification using RNA transcripts as the source. The HTBI primer set served for first-round RT-PCR of the TCR CDR3. MiXCR, run by TCRdb on the multiplex PCR reads, gives a single entry per CDR3 protein. The sample contains around 490,000 distinct CDR3 sequences, around 20% of which appear only once. This TCR derives from a man aged 40-55 years with Graves' ophthalmopathy. The specimen was blood. The rearrangement uses TRBV30 and TRBJ1-1; tentative D call: TRBD1 (5 bases). The CDR3: CAWSTLTGRRQNLNTEAFF. Written as DNA, the CDR3 is TGTGCCTGGAGTACCCTCACCGGGCGACGACAGAACTTGAACACTGAAGCTTTCTTT.